The 5 T cell receptor beta chains in this list originate from one sample, sequenced in a study of T cell repertoires in cytomegalovirus infection. TCRdb used MiXCR to reprocess the reads, holding one entry per CDR3 protein. In the table there are some 300,000 distinct CDR3 sequences, roughly 13% of which are singletons. Sequencing was performed on PBMCs. Receptors were obtained from a human donor in good health (CMV status not recorded). Some clones in this sample may be carry-over from other donors' samples.

This clonotype was observed a handful of times. The chain couples TRBV7-9 to TRBJ2-7, with 9 bases matching TRBD1. V was pared by 5 bases and J by 7 bases, with 12 bases of the junction left unmatched. Germline CDR1 and CDR2: SEHNR and FQNEAQ (reference sequence). This CDR3 region has 15 residues. In DNA, the CDR3 is TGTGCCAGCAGCCAGGCCGGGACAGGGTCGTGGGAGCAGTACTTC. Protein product: CASSQAGTGSWEQYF.

The chain links TRBV15 to TRBJ1-4; no clear D. V lost 0 bases to trimming and J lost 5 bases, with 1 base between them. The germline V gene has CDR1 LNHNV and CDR2 YYDKDF (reference sequence). The CDR3 is 12 residues long. The CDR3 protein is CATSRENEKLFF. CDR3 DNA sequence: TGTGCCACCAGCAGAGAAAATGAAAAACTGTTTTTT.

The sample holds a few counts of this clonotype. J is TRBJ1-1 and V is TRBV2; D is unresolved. The CDR3 loop spans 14 amino acids. Trimming removed 6 bases from V and 0 bases from J, with 11 bases in between. The germline gives CDR1 SNHLY, CDR2 FYNNEI. Here the CDR3 DNA reads TGTGCCAGCAGAGCGCAGACTATGAACACTGAAGCTTTCTTT. It encodes CASRAQTMNTEAFF.

The chain has TRBV25-1 and TRBJ1-2; D perhaps matches TRBD1 (6 bases). The V gene lost 6 bases and the J gene lost 8 bases, with 16 bases spanning the gap. This CDR3 is built from 13 residues. Germline V gene sequence: CDR1 MGHDK, CDR2 SYGVNS. The CDR3 region has the DNA TGTGCCAGCAGAGATGAACAGGGCTACGGCTACACCTTC. Translated: CASRDEQGYGYTF.

The rearrangement uses TRBV6-6 and TRBJ1-1; D unclear. There are 17 residues in the CDR3. Trimming left V 2 bases short and J 1 base short, with 17 bases between. The germline CDR1 and CDR2 sequences are MNHNY and SVGAGI (reference sequence). The CDR3 here is CASSYGFFGVPNTEAFF. The CDR3 DNA reads as TGTGCCAGCAGTTACGGGTTTTTCGGTGTCCCGAACACTGAAGCTTTCTTT.